This TCR beta chain derives from a study of beta chain features in type 1 diabetes. Study results and limitations: There was a possibility that cDNA sequencing over-represented cells with high TCR expression. In the patient group, naive, central memory and Treg TCRB repertoires seemed more alike than in the healthy donor group. People with Type 1 diabetes carried modestly yet significantly shorter TCRB CDR3s in all four CD4+ subsets.

Concerning this clone itself: The antigen remains unidentified.

The isolated RNA, all of it, was reverse transcribed, so expressed TCRB transcripts were what got sequenced. The method was immunoSEQ multiplex PCR; TCRdb's version includes in-frame clones alone and lacks a portion of them. This table holds tens of thousands of clones, around 60% found once. Germline-derived CDR1 and CDR2 are SEHNR and FQNEAQ (reference sequence). Trimming took 4 bases from V and 3 from J; bases not matched to a gene: 9. The CDR3 consists of 17 residues. The sequencing sample was made of Tregs from blood. This receptor was taken from a woman in her twenties or thirties in good health. The genes are TRBV7-9 and TRBJ2-4; 10 nucleotides agree with TRBD1. DNA for the CDR3: TGTGCCAGCAGCTCTCCGGCGGGACAGGGGAACAAAAACATTCAGTACTTC. Protein sequence: CASSSPAGQGNKNIQYF.